The 16 T cell receptor beta chains below were found in one sample sequenced in a study of T-cell memory formation after mild COVID-19. TCRdb passed the 5' RACE reads through MiXCR, listing each CDR3 protein once. The sample lists about half a million distinct CDR3 sequences; 15% to 20% were seen once. The sequenced material came from PBMCs or a T cell subset sorted from them (not recorded which). Receptor source: an adult woman who had mild COVID-19 (a few samples of this study predate the infection). Cell type and time point are not known.

This sequence joins TRBV18 and TRBJ2-7, with a possible D match to TRBD2 (7 bases). Trimming removed 6 bases from V and 0 bases from J, with 21 bases in between. The CDR3 runs to 17 residues. The germline V gene has CDR1 KGHSH and CDR2 LQKENI. Here the CDR3 reads CASSFGGLADSSYEQYF. Written as DNA, the CDR3 is TGTGCCAGCTCCTTCGGCGGGCTAGCGGACAGCTCCTACGAGCAGTACTTC.

In this sample, this clonotype turned up a few times. The chain carries TRBV27 and TRBJ2-1, with 7 bases matching TRBD2. Germline lookup yields CDR1 MNHEY and CDR2 SMNVEV (reference sequence). CDR3 length: 16 amino acids. With 3 bases clipped from V and 2 bases from J, the junction kept 7 bases outside the gene matches. The CDR3 coding sequence is TGTGCCAGCAGTTTCGTAGCGGGTGGTACCTACAATGAGCAGTTCTTC. It encodes CASSFVAGGTYNEQFF.

This clonotype was recorded a few times. The J gene is TRBJ1-5, the V gene TRBV18; no reliable D call. V gave up 5 bases and J gave up 3 bases, with 11 bases separating them. This CDR3 comprises 14 residues. The germline V gene encodes CDR1 KGHSH and CDR2 LQKENI. CDR3 DNA: TGTGCCAGCTCAACCCGGGTGACCAATCAGCCCCAGCATTTT. It is translated as CASSTRVTNQPQHF.

The chain carries TRBV7-9 and TRBJ1-6, with no clear D. The germline V gene has CDR1 SEHNR and CDR2 FQNEAQ (reference sequence). The CDR3 has 12 amino acids. V was pared by 3 bases and J by 11 bases, with 8 bases between. CDR3 bases: TGTGCCAGCAGCTTCGACGGCCCACCCCTCCACTTT. Translated, it gives CASSFDGPPLHF.

This clonotype has more than one count but fewer than ten. The chain combines TRBV10-3 with TRBJ1-2; TRBD1 aligns across 12 bases. J gave up 6 bases and V 9 bases, and 14 bases lay outside the gene matches. Germline V CDR1 and CDR2: ENHRY, SYGVKD. CDR3 length equals 16 residues. In DNA form, the CDR3 reads TGTGCCATATGGCCCGGGACAGGGGGCCTCGGGGATGGCTACACCTTC. This sequence encodes CAIWPGTGGLGDGYTF.

This clonotype was found a few times. The chain uses TRBV7-3 and TRBJ2-3; D is unresolved. CDR3 size: 12 residues. Trimming removed 0 bases from V and 4 bases from J, with 2 bases in between. Germline CDR1 reads SGHTA; CDR2 reads FQGTGA. The CDR3 DNA reads TGTGCCAGCAGCTTAACTCCAGATACGCAGTATTTT. This gives the protein CASSLTPDTQYF.

The chain carries TRBV12-3 or TRBV12-4 and TRBJ2-1; TRBD2 aligns across 8 bases. The V segment lost 3 bases and the J segment 9 bases; nucleotides outside the gene matches: 10. The CDR3 contains 15 residues. The CDR3 loop is CASSFRAGGRGEQFF. Written as DNA, the CDR3 is TGTGCCAGCAGTTTCCGGGCGGGGGGCCGGGGTGAGCAGTTCTTC.

This clonotype was recorded many times. The rearrangement links TRBV19 to TRBJ1-6; 9 nucleotides match TRBD1. V gave up 7 bases and J gave up 9 bases; unmatched junction bases: 7. Germline CDR1 reads LNHDA; CDR2 reads SQIVND (reference sequence). The CDR3 runs 14 residues. The CDR3 loop reads CASTLGQGGSPLHF. In nucleotides, the CDR3 is TGTGCCAGTACTTTGGGACAGGGTGGTTCACCCCTCCACTTT.

The genes are TRBV24-1 and TRBJ2-3, with D possibly matching TRBD2 (5 bases). Looked up from germline, CDR1 is KGHDR and CDR2 is SFDVKD. V lost 3 bases and J lost 4, with 19 bases in between. The CDR3 is 17 amino acids. The CDR3 coding sequence is TGTGCCACCAGTGATCTACACCGGGGAGACCCACCAGATACGCAGTATTTT. Protein sequence: CATSDLHRGDPPDTQYF.

This clonotype appeared a few times. This chain joins TRBV12-3 or TRBV12-4 and TRBJ1-2, with D perhaps TRBD1 (5 bases). The V end lost 3 bases, the J end lost 1 base, and 9 bases lay between the germline ends. The CDR3 is 14 amino acids. The CDR3 nucleotides are TGTGCCAGCAGTTTCGGCCAGGGTAACTATGGCTACACCTTC. Translation: CASSFGQGNYGYTF.

The rearrangement links TRBV5-1 to TRBJ2-1; D is unresolved. Germline CDR1 SGHRS, CDR2 YFSETQ. The CDR3 covers 15 residues. Trimming pared 3 bases from V and 2 bases from J, leaving 12 bases between. CDR3 in amino acids: CASSSSLGTYNEQFF. CDR3 DNA: TGCGCCAGCAGCTCCTCCCTGGGAACCTACAATGAGCAGTTCTTC. The full variable domain, completed using reference TRBV5-1 and TRBJ2-1, is KAGVTQTPRYLIKTRGQQVTLSCSPISGHRSVSWYQQTPGQGLQFLFEYFSETQRNKGNFPGRFSGRQFSNSRSEMNVSTLELGDSALYLCASSSSLGTYNEQFFGPGTRLTVL.

CDR3 coding DNA: TGTGCCAGCAGCCAGGGCGACGCTCTTAACACTGAAGCTTTCTTT. Translated, it gives CASSQGDALNTEAFF. V and J are TRBV4-2 and TRBJ1-1; D is undetermined. Trimming pared 3 bases from V and 2 bases from J, leaving 13 bases between. In germline, CDR1 is LGHNA, CDR2 YNFKEQ. This CDR3 contains 15 residues.

This CDR3 reads CATSDRGILYGYTF. In DNA form, the CDR3 reads TGTGCCACCAGTGATAGGGGCATCCTCTACGGCTACACCTTC. This rearrangement joins TRBV24-1 to TRBJ1-2; a weak D match, TRBD1 (5 bases). Germline assignment: CDR1 KGHDR and CDR2 SFDVKD. Trimming cost V 3 bases and J 8 bases, with 15 bases left between them. The CDR3 spans 14 residues.

This clonotype was counted ten times or more. The genes are TRBV29-1 and TRBJ2-1; a weak D match, TRBD1 (5 bases). V was cut by 4 bases and J by 7 bases, with 11 bases left in between. The CDR3 totals 12 residues. Germline-derived CDR1 and CDR2 are SQVTM and ANQGSEA. The CDR3 region is CSVVQGVNEQFF. CDR3 in DNA: TGCAGCGTTGTGCAGGGTGTAAATGAGCAGTTCTTC.

The rearrangement uses TRBV19 and TRBJ2-7; 9 bases align to TRBD1. CDR1 and CDR2 (germline): LNHDA, SQIVND (reference sequence). The CDR3 covers 15 residues. After removal of 4 bases from V and 4 bases from J, the junction contained 8 bases not matched to a gene. Written as DNA, the CDR3 is TGTGCCAGTAGTAGACATGGGACAGGGTGGTACGAGCAGTACTTC. Protein: CASSRHGTGWYEQYF.

This chain links TRBV7-9 with TRBJ2-7, with 10 bases lining up with TRBD1. This CDR3 spans 15 amino acids. Per the germline V gene, CDR1 is SEHNR and CDR2 is FQNEAQ (reference sequence). The ends lost 5 bases at V and 3 bases at J; junction bases unmatched: 7. Here the CDR3 DNA reads TGTGCCAGCAGCCATCCGGGGACAGGGGTCTACGAGCAGTACTTC. This gives the protein CASSHPGTGVYEQYF.